The 4 T cell receptor beta chains reported below all come from one sample, sequenced in a study of neurological immune-mediated disorders. One entry per CDR3 protein, called by TCRdb with MiXCR from the 5' RACE reads. Here the sample spans tens of thousands of distinct CDR3 sequences, more than 3% being singletons. Sequencing was done on a sample of CD4+ T cells from blood. The receptors shown here come from a middle-aged woman with multiple sclerosis.

This clonotype was detected ten times or more. The CDR3 here is CSAGPAGGTDTQYF. The CDR3 nucleotides are TGCAGTGCCGGCCCTGCGGGGGGCACAGATACGCAGTATTTT. V gene TRBV20-1 combines with J gene TRBJ2-3; 7 nucleotides line up with TRBD2. V shed 6 bases, J shed 1 base, and the junction held 7 bases outside the gene matches. CDR3 length: 14 amino acids. Germline loops: CDR1 DFQATT, CDR2 SNEGSKA (reference sequence).

Many counts were recorded for this clonotype. The genes are TRBV12-3 or TRBV12-4 and TRBJ2-5; D is perhaps TRBD1 (6 bases). Deletions cut 6 bases from V and 1 base from J, with 12 bases between. This CDR3 has 14 amino acids. The CDR3, as DNA: TGTGCCAGCAGGAGAGGACAGAGCCAAGAGACCCAGTACTTC. As protein: CASRRGQSQETQYF.

This clonotype came up many times. The chain is built from TRBV24-1 and TRBJ2-1; TRBD1 agrees at 8 bases. The germline gives CDR1 KGHDR, CDR2 SFDVKD. Unmatched junction bases numbered 9, after V lost 0 bases and J lost 12 bases. The CDR3 is made up of 15 amino acids. The CDR3 protein is CATSDLGRGQGVQFF. The CDR3 coding sequence is TGTGCCACCAGTGATTTGGGCAGGGGGCAAGGGGTGCAGTTCTTC.

This clonotype was seen ten or more times. The chain employs TRBV2 and TRBJ2-5; 8 positions agree with TRBD2. Germline V gene data show CDR1 as SNHLY and CDR2 as FYNNEI. V shed 7 bases, J shed 5 bases, and the junction held 6 bases outside the gene matches. CDR3 length equals 13 residues. The CDR3 nucleotides are TGTGCCAGCAAGCTGACTAGCGCGGAGACCCAGTACTTC. Translating it yields CASKLTSAETQYF.